This T cell receptor (beta chain) came from a study of response to subunit inactivated influenza vaccine. TCRdb fed the RT-PCR reads into MiXCR, producing one record per CDR3 protein. Of about 530,000 distinct CDR3 sequences listed, over 10% are singletons. Study-wide results and caveats: The authors offered the suggestion that each seasonal influenza vaccination recruits few new T cells.

Per the germline V gene, CDR1 is MNHEY and CDR2 is SVGEGT. Trimming pared 5 bases from V and 1 base from J, leaving 11 bases between. The CDR3 has 14 amino acids. On this clonotype: Its specificity is unknown.

V is TRBV6-2 or TRBV6-3 and J is TRBJ2-5; D call uncertain. The sequence was obtained from a man aged 45-65 years who received an inactivated influenza vaccine. The sequences come from PBMCs from blood, collected 40 to 50 days after vaccination. The CDR3 DNA reads as TGTGCCAGCAGTCCCACACGGCGCCAAGAGACCCAGTACTTC. Translated: CASSPTRRQETQYF.